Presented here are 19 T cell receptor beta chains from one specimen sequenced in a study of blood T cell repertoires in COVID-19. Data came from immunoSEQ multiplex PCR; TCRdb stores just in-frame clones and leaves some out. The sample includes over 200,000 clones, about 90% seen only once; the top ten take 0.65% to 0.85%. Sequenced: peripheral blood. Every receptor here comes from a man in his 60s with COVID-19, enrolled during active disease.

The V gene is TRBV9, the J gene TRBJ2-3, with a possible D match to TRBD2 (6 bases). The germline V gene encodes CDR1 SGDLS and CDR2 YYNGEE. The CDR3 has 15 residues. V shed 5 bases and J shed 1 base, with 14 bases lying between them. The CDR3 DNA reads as TGTGCCAGCAGTATCTGGGCGGGGCGCACAGATACGCAGTATTTT. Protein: CASSIWAGRTDTQYF.

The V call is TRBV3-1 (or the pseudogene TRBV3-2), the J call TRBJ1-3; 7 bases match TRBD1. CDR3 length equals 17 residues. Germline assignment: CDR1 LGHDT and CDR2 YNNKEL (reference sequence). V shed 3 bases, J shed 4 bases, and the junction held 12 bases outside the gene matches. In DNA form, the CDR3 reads TGTGCCAGCAGCCACCCCCGGACAGGAAGGGAAGGAAACACCATATATTTT. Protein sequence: CASSHPRTGREGNTIYF.

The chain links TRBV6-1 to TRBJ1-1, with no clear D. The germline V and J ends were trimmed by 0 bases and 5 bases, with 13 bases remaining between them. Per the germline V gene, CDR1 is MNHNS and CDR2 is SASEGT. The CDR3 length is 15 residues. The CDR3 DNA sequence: TGTGCCAGCAGTGAAGCTCGGCGGGGATTGACTGAAGCTTTCTTT. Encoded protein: CASSEARRGLTEAFF.

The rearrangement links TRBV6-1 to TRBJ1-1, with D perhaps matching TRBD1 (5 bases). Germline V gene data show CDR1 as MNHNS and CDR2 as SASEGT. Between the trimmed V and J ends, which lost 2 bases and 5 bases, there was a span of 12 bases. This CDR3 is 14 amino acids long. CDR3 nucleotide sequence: TGTGCCAGCAGTGAACCCGGGGGTAGGACTGAAGCTTTCTTT. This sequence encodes CASSEPGGRTEAFF.

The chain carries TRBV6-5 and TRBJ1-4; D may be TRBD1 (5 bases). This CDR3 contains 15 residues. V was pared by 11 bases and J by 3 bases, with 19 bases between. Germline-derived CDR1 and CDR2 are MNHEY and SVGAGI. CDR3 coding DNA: TGTGCCCGCTCACGAGACGGGGGGGCTAATGAAAAACTGTTTTTT. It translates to CARSRDGGANEKLFF.

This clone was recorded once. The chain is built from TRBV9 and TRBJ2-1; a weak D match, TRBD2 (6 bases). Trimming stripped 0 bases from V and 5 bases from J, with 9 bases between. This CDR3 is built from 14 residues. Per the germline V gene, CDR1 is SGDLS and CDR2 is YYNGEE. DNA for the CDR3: TGTGCCAGCAGCGTAGATCCGGGGGACAATGAGCAGTTCTTC. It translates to CASSVDPGDNEQFF.

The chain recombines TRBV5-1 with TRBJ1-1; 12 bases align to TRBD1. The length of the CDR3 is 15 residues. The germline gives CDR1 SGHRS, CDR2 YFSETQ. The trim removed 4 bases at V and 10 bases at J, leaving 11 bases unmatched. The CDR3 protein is CASSNAGTGGDPAFF. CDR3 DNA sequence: TGCGCCAGCAGCAACGCCGGGACAGGGGGCGACCCAGCTTTCTTT.

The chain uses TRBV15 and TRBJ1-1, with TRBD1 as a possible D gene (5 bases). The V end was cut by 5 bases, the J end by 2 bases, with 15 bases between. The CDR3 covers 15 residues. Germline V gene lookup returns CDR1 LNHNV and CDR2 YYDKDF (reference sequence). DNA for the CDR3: TGTGCCACCAGCGGCGTCTCGACAGCTAACACTGAAGCTTTCTTT. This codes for CATSGVSTANTEAFF.

CDR3 sequence reads: CASWSRTVINYGYTF. The CDR3 nucleotides read TGTGCCAGCTGGTCTAGGACAGTTATTAACTATGGCTACACCTTC. This rearrangement joins TRBV21-1 to TRBJ1-2; the table names TRBD1, a call not compared with the DNA. TRBV21-1 is termed a pseudogene. The CDR3 is 15 amino acids.

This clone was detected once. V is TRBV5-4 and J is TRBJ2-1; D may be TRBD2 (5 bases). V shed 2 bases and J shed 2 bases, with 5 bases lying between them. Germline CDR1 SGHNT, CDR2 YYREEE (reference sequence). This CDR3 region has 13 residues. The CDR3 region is CASSFGAYNEQFF. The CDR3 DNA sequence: TGTGCCAGCAGCTTCGGGGCCTACAATGAGCAGTTCTTC.

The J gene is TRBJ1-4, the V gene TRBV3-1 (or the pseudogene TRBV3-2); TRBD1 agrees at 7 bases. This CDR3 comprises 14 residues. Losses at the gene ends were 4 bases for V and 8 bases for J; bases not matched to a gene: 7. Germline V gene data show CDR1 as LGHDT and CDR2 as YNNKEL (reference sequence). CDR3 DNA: TGTGCCAGCAGCCGTACAGGGGCCAGAGAAAAACTGTTTTTT. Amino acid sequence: CASSRTGAREKLFF.

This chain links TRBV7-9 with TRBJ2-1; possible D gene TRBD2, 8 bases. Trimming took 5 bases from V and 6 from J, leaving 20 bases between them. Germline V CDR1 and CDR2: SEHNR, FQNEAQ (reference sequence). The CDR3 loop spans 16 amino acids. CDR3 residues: CASSLRTGAGGNEQFF. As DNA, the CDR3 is TGTGCCAGCAGCCTTAGAACAGGGGCGGGGGGCAATGAGCAGTTCTTC.

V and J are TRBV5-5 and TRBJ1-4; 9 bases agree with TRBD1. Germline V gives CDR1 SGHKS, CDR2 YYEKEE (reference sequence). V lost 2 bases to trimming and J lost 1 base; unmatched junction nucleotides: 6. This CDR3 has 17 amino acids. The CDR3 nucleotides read TGTGCCAGCAGCTTCGGACAGGGGATCGGAACTAATGAAAAACTGTTTTTT. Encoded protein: CASSFGQGIGTNEKLFF.

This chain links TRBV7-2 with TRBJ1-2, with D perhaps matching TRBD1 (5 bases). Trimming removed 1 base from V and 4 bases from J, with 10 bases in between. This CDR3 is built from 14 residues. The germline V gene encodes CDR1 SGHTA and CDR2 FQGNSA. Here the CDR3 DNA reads TGTGCCAGCAGCTTAGTTCAGGGAACCTATGGCTACACCTTC. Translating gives CASSLVQGTYGYTF.

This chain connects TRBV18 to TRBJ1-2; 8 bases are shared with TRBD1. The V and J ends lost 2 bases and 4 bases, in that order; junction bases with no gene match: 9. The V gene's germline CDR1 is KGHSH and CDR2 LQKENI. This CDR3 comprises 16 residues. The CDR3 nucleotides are TGTGCCAGCTCACCAGGATCACTTACAGGGGGCTATGGCTACACCTTC. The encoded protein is CASSPGSLTGGYGYTF.

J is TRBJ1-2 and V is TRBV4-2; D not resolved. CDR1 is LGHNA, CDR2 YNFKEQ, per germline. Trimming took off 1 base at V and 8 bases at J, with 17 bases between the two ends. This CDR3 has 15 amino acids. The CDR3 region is CASSQATRAFEGYTF. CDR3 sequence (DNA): TGTGCCAGCAGCCAAGCGACAAGAGCCTTTGAGGGCTACACCTTC.

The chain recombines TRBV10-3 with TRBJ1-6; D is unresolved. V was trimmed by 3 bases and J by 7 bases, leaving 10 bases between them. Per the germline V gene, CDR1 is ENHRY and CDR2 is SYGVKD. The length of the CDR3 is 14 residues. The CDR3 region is CAISDMAINSPLHF. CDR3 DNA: TGTGCCATCAGTGATATGGCCATAAATTCACCCCTCCACTTT.

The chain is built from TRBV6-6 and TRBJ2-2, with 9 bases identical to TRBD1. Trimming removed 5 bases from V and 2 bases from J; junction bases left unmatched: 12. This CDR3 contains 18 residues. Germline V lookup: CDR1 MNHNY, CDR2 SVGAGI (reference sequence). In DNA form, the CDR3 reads TGTGCCAGCAGTCGGGGACAGGGCACTTTTATTAACACCGGGGAGCTGTTTTTT. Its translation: CASSRGQGTFINTGELFF.

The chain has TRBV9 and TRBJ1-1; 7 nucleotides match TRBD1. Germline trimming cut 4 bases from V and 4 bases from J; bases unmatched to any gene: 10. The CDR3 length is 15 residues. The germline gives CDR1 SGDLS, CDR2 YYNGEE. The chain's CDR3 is CASSPKGALGTEAFF. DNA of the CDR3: TGTGCCAGCAGCCCAAAGGGGGCTTTGGGCACTGAAGCTTTCTTT. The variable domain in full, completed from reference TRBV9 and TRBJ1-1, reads DSGVTQTPKHLITATGQRVTLRCSPRSGDLSVYWYQQSLDQGLQFLIQYYNGEERAKGNILERFSAQQFPDLHSELNLSSLELGDSALYFCASSPKGALGTEAFFGQGTRLTVV.